These T cell receptor beta chains were read from a single sample in a study of CD8 T cells in ankylosing spondylitis. TCRdb re-derived calls from the 5' RACE reads in MiXCR, one entry per CDR3 protein. Of some 200,000 distinct CDR3 sequences listed, roughly 24% were seen once; the top ten hold about 6.9%. Sequences were obtained from blood, either unsorted or a sorted T cell fraction (not recorded which). The receptors shown here come from a male donor with ankylosing spondylitis or in good health (not recorded which). CDR3s include the opening cysteine and the closing phenylalanine or tryptophan. D genes are given only for firm matches. Expanded clones get a size class; other rows say once, few or many, or leave the size out.

V gene	D gene	J gene	clone size	CDR3 length	CDR3 protein	CDR3 DNA
TRBV20-1	TRBD1	TRBJ1-4	NA	15	CSAKDRRSGGEKLFF	TGTAGTGCTAAGGACAGGCGAAGTGGGGGGGAAAAACTGTTTTTT
TRBV18	TRBD2	TRBJ2-7	NA	16	CASSPGLAGNTYEQYF	TGTGCCAGCTCACCCGGACTAGCGGGAAACACTTACGAGCAGTACTTC
TRBV27	NA	TRBJ1-1	NA	16	CASRPPIGSLNTEAFF	TGTGCCAGCAGGCCGCCCATCGGCAGCCTGAACACTGAAGCTTTCTTT
TRBV20-1	NA	TRBJ1-5	few	14	CSARQGNSNQPQHF	TGCAGTGCTAGACAGGGGAATAGCAATCAGCCCCAGCATTTT
TRBV6-5	TRBD2	TRBJ2-1	NA	18	CASSYSMTSGTPYNEQFF	TGTGCCAGCAGTTACTCGATGACTAGCGGGACCCCCTACAATGAGCAGTTCTTC
TRBV5-1	TRBD2	TRBJ2-5	many	16	CASSSLLAGDGETQYF	TGCGCCAGCAGCTCCTTACTAGCGGGAGACGGGGAGACCCAGTACTTC
TRBV20-1	TRBD2	TRBJ2-3	few	18	CSATTGTSGRKGTDTQYF	TGCAGTGCTACTACCGGGACTAGCGGGAGGAAGGGCACAGATACGCAGTATTTT
TRBV7-2	NA	TRBJ2-3	many	14	CASSFERGTDTQYF	TGTGCCAGCAGCTTTGAACGCGGCACAGATACGCAGTATTTT
TRBV20-1	NA	TRBJ2-7	NA	14	CSALRVSGPHEQYF	TGCAGTGCCCTACGGGTGTCTGGTCCCCACGAGCAGTACTTC
TRBV12-3/TRBV12-4	NA	TRBJ2-1	many	14	CASSTIAVHNEQFF	TGTGCCAGCAGTACTATAGCGGTCCATAATGAGCAGTTCTTC
TRBV7-9	NA	TRBJ2-2	NA	13	CASSKTVPGELFF	TGTGCCAGCAGCAAGACAGTCCCCGGGGAGCTGTTTTTT
TRBV2	NA	TRBJ2-4	few	15	CASRNSGASKNIQYF	TGTGCCAGCAGGAATAGCGGAGCCTCCAAAAACATTCAGTACTTC
TRBV9	NA	TRBJ1-6	many	14	CASSVESRNSPLHF	TGTGCCAGCAGCGTAGAGAGTCGAAATTCACCCCTCCACTTT
TRBV6-1	NA	TRBJ2-4	NA	15	CASRRTALAKNIQYF	TGTGCCAGCAGGCGGACAGCTCTAGCCAAAAACATTCAGTACTTC
TRBV20-1	TRBD2	TRBJ2-2	many	16	CSARASGGLATGELFF	TGCAGTGCTAGAGCGTCGGGAGGACTAGCGACCGGGGAGCTGTTTTTT
TRBV6-1	NA	TRBJ2-2	NA	13	CASSPPRTGELFF	TGTGCCAGCAGTCCCCCTCGCACCGGGGAGCTGTTTTTT
TRBV6-1	NA	TRBJ2-7	few	16	CASSTSLRGLTYEQYF	TGTGCCAGCAGTACCTCCTTGCGGGGTCTGACCTACGAGCAGTACTTC
TRBV12-3/TRBV12-4	NA	TRBJ2-1	NA	16	CASSSKTSSSYNEQFF	TGTGCCAGCAGTTCCAAGACCTCAAGCTCCTACAATGAGCAGTTCTTC
TRBV29-1	NA	TRBJ2-1	many	11	CSAVPGYEQFF	TGCAGCGCAGTACCAGGATATGAGCAGTTCTTC
TRBV27	TRBD1	TRBJ2-7	NA	14	CASRPGQGSKEQYF	TGTGCCAGCAGGCCGGGACAGGGTTCGAAAGAGCAGTACTTC
TRBV29-1	NA	TRBJ1-3	NA	15	CSVERPQSSGNTIYF	TGCAGCGTTGAGAGGCCACAGTCCTCTGGAAACACCATATATTTT
TRBV5-5	NA	TRBJ2-5	few	14	CASSLGPLGDSQYF	TGTGCCAGCAGCTTGGGGCCGCTGGGGGATAGCCAGTACTTC
TRBV29-1	NA	TRBJ1-3	few	14	CSVEEAVSGNTIYF	TGCAGCGTTGAGGAGGCAGTCTCTGGAAACACCATATATTTT
TRBV5-1	NA	TRBJ2-7	many	14	CASSISSEPFEQYF	TGCGCCAGCAGCATCTCTAGCGAACCCTTCGAGCAGTACTTC
TRBV12-3/TRBV12-4	NA	TRBJ2-2	many	14	CASSSDTYTGELFF	TGTGCCAGCAGTTCGGACACTTACACCGGGGAGCTGTTTTTT
TRBV11-2	NA	TRBJ1-1	NA	12	CASSLVGREAFF	TGTGCCAGCAGCTTAGTAGGCCGCGAGGCTTTCTTT
TRBV6-1	TRBD2	TRBJ2-1	NA	19	CASSPSGRLRVRSYNEQFF	TGTGCCAGCAGTCCTAGCGGGAGGCTCAGGGTGCGCTCCTACAATGAGCAGTTCTTC
TRBV4-1	NA	TRBJ2-7	NA	13	CASSQASGLEQYF	TGCGCCAGCAGCCAAGCTAGTGGCCTCGAGCAGTACTTC
TRBV9	NA	TRBJ1-4	many	14	CASSVGTLGEKLFF	TGTGCCAGCAGCGTGGGGACATTAGGGGAAAAACTGTTTTTT
TRBV5-1	TRBD2	TRBJ2-5	few	17	CASTKTGTSGIGETQYF	TGCGCCAGCACGAAGACCGGGACTAGCGGGATTGGGGAGACCCAGTACTTC
TRBV20-1	NA	TRBJ1-6	few	14	CSAEGKSYNSPLHF	TGCAGTGCCGAGGGAAAAAGCTATAATTCACCCCTCCACTTT
TRBV12-3/TRBV12-4	TRBD1	TRBJ1-1	many	12	CASTGRDSEAFF	TGTGCCAGCACGGGACGGGACAGTGAAGCTTTCTTT
TRBV10-3	NA	TRBJ2-2	NA	12	CAISGTTGELFF	TGTGCCATCAGCGGTACCACCGGGGAGCTGTTTTTT
TRBV6-1	TRBD2	TRBJ2-1	NA	14	CASRRDYQANEQFF	TGTGCCAGCCGCCGGGACTACCAGGCGAATGAGCAGTTCTTC
TRBV29-1	NA	TRBJ2-3	many	13	CSVLVGGTDTQYF	TGCAGCGTTCTCGTTGGGGGCACAGATACGCAGTATTTT
TRBV20-1	TRBD2	TRBJ2-7	NA	15	CSARVDRRESYEQYF	TGCAGTGCTAGAGTTGACCGGCGGGAGTCCTACGAGCAGTACTTC
TRBV11-2	NA	TRBJ2-1	NA	14	CASSSTRGNNEQFF	TGTGCCAGCAGCTCAACACGGGGTAACAATGAGCAGTTCTTC
TRBV5-1	TRBD2	TRBJ2-3	NA	16	CASSQGGLALTDTQYF	TGCGCCAGCAGCCAAGGAGGACTAGCGTTGACAGATACGCAGTATTTT
TRBV29-1	TRBD2	TRBJ2-1	many	13	CSTSGPIYNEQFF	TGCAGCACTAGCGGGCCCATCTACAATGAGCAGTTCTTC
TRBV29-1	NA	TRBJ2-7	many	13	CSVRSASSYEQYF	TGCAGCGTGCGTAGCGCTAGCTCCTACGAGCAGTACTTC
TRBV20-1	TRBD2	TRBJ2-5	NA	17	CSARIPGSLAGGETQYF	TGCAGTGCTAGGATCCCGGGGAGTCTGGCGGGAGGGGAGACCCAGTACTTC
TRBV7-9	NA	TRBJ1-6	many	14	CASSLAGRGSPLHF	TGTGCCAGCAGCTTAGCAGGACGGGGTTCACCCCTCCACTTT
TRBV7-2	NA	TRBJ2-2	many	18	CASSLSGRVTPNTGELFF	TGTGCCAGCAGCTTAAGCGGTCGTGTAACCCCGAACACCGGGGAGCTGTTTTTT
TRBV25-1	NA	TRBJ2-5	many	16	CASSQGSGQRGETQYF	TGTGCCAGCAGTCAAGGGTCTGGACAGCGGGGAGAGACCCAGTACTTC
TRBV24-1	NA	TRBJ2-1	many	16	CATSDLRPGGGNEQFF	TGTGCCACCAGTGATTTGCGGCCAGGGGGGGGGAATGAGCAGTTCTTC
TRBV5-1	NA	TRBJ2-1	few	16	CASSLGAGSSYNEQFF	TGCGCCAGCAGCTTGGGGGCGGGGAGCTCCTACAATGAGCAGTTCTTC
TRBV29-1	TRBD1	TRBJ1-6	many	12	CSVRQGNSPLHF	TGCAGCGTCAGACAGGGGAATTCACCCCTCCACTTT
TRBV6-5	TRBD1	TRBJ2-7	few	14	CASSSGQGIDEQYF	TGTGCCAGCAGTTCGGGACAGGGGATCGACGAGCAGTACTTC
TRBV5-1	NA	TRBJ1-2	many	12	CASSLAVGGYTF	TGCGCCAGCAGCTTGGCAGTCGGGGGCTACACCTTC